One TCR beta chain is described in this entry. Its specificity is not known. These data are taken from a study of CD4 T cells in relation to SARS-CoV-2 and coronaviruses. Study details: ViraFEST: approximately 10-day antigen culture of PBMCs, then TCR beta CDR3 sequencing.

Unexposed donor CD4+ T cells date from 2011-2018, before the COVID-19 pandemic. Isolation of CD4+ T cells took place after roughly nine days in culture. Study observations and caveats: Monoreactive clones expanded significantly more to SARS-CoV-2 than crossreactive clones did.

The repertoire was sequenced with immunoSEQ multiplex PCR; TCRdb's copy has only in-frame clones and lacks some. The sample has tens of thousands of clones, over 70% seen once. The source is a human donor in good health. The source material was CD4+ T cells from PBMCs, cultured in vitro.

The CDR3 sequence is CASSLIGGDNQPQHF. CDR3 nucleotides: TGTGCCAGCAGCCTTATTGGGGGGGACAATCAGCCCCAGCATTTT. J is TRBJ1-5 and V is TRBV7-9; tentatively, D is TRBD1 (5 bases). The V end was cut by 5 bases, the J end by 3 bases, with 14 bases between. The CDR3 is 15 residues long. The germline CDR1 and CDR2 sequences are SEHNR and FQNEAQ (reference sequence). The whole variable domain, remainder taken from reference TRBV7-9 and TRBJ1-5, is DTGVSQNPRHKITKRGQNVTFRCDPISEHNRLYWYRQTLGQGPEFLTYFQNEAQLEKSRLLSDRFSAERPKGSFSTLEIQRTEQGDSAMYLCASSLIGGDNQPQHFGDGTRLSIL.